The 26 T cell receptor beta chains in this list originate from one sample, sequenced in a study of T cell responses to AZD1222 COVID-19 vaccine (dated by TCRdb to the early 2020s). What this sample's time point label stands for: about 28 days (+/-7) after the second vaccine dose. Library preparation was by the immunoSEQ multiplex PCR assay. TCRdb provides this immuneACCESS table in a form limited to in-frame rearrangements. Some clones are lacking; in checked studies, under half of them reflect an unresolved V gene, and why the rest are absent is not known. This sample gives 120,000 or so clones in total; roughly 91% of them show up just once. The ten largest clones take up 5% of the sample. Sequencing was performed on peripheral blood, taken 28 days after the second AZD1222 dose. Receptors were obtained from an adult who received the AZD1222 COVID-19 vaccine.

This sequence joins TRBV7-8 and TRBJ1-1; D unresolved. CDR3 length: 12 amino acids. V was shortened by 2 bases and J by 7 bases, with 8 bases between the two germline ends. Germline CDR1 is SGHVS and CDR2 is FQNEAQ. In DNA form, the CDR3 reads TGTGCCAGCAGCTTACGAAGCCGTGAAGCTTTCTTT. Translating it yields CASSLRSREAFF.

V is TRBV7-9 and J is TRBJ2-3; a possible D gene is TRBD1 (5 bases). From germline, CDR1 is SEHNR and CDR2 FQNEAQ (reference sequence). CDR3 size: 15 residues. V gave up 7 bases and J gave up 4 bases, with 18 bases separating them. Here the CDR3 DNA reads TGTGCCAGCATCCCCCAGGGCCTTGGGCCAGATACGCAGTATTTT. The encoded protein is CASIPQGLGPDTQYF. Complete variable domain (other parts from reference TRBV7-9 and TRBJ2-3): DTGVSQNPRHKITKRGQNVTFRCDPISEHNRLYWYRQTLGQGPEFLTYFQNEAQLEKSRLLSDRFSAERPKGSFSTLEIQRTEQGDSAMYLCASIPQGLGPDTQYFGPGTRLTVL.

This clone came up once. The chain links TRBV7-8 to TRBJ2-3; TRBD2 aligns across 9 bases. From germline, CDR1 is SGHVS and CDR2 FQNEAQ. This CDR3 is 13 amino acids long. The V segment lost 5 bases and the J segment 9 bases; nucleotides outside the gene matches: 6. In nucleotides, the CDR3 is TGTGCCAGCAGCCCGGGGACTAGCAGCACGCAGTATTTT. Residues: CASSPGTSSTQYF.

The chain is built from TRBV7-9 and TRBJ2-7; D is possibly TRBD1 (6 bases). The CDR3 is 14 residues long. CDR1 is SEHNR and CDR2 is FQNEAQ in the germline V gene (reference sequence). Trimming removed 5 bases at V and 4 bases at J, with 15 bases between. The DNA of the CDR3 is TGTGCCAGCAGCCTACGGGACAATCTATACGAGCAGTACTTC. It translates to CASSLRDNLYEQYF.

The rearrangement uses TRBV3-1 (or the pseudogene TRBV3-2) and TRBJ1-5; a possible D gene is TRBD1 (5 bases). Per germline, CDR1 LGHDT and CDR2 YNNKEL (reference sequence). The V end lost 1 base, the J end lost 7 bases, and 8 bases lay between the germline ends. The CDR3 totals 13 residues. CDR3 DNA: TGTGCCAGCAGCCAAGTGGGGGACCAGCCCCAGCATTTT. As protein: CASSQVGDQPQHF.

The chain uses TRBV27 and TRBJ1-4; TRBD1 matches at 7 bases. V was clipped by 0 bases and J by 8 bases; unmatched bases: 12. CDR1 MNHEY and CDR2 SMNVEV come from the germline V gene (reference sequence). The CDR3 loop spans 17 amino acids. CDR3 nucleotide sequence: TGTGCCAGCAGTTTATCCATGCGACAGGGAAAGAGAGAAAAACTGTTTTTT. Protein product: CASSLSMRQGKREKLFF.

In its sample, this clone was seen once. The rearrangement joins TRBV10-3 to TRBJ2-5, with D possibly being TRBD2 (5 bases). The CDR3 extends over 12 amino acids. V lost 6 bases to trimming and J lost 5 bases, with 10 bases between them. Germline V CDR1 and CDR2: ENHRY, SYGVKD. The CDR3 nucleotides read TGTGCCATCAGGACTAACACGGAGACCCAGTACTTC. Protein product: CAIRTNTETQYF.

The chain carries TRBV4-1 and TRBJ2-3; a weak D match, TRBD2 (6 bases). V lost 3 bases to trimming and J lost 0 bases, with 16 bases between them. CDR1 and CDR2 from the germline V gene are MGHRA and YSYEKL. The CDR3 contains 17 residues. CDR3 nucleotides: TGCGCCAGCAGCCACCCCGAATCGGGGGAGAGCACAGATACGCAGTATTTT. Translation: CASSHPESGESTDTQYF.

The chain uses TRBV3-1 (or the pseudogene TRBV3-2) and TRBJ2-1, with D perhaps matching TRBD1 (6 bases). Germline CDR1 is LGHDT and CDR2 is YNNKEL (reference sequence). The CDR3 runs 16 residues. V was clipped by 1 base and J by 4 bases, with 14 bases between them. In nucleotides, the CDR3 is TGTGCCAGCAGCCAAGCTCGTCGGACAGATTACAATGAGCAGTTCTTC. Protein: CASSQARRTDYNEQFF.

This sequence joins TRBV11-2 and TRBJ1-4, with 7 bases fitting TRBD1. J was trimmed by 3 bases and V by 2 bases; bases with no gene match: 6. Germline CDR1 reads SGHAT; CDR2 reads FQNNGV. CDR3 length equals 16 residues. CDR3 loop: CASSLSSQGPNEKLFF. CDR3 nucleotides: TGTGCCAGCAGCTTATCTTCACAGGGGCCTAATGAAAAACTGTTTTTT.

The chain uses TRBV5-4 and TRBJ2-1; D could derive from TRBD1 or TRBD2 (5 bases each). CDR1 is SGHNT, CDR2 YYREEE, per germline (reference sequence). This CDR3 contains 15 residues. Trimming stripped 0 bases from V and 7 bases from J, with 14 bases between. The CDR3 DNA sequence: TGTGCCAGCAGCTTGGAACGGGACGAGTATAATGAGCAGTTCTTC. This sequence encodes CASSLERDEYNEQFF.

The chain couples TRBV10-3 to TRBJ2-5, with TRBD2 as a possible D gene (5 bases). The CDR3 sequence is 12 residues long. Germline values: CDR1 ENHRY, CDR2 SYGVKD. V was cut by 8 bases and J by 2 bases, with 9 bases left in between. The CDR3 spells CAIRGGQETQYF. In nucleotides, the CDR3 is TGTGCCATCCGTGGCGGGCAAGAGACCCAGTACTTC.

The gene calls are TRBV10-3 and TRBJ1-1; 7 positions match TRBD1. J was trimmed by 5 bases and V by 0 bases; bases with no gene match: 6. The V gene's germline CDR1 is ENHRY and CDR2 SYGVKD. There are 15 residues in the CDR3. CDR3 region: CAISESRGQGTEAFF. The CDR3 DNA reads TGTGCCATCAGTGAGTCGAGGGGGCAGGGAACTGAAGCTTTCTTT.

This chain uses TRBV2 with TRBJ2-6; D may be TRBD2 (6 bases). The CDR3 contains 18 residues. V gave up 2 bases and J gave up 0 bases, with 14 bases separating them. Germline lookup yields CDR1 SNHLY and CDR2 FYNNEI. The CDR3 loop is CASSEPGDWSSGANVLTF. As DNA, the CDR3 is TGTGCCAGCAGTGAACCGGGAGACTGGAGCTCTGGGGCCAACGTCCTGACTTTC.

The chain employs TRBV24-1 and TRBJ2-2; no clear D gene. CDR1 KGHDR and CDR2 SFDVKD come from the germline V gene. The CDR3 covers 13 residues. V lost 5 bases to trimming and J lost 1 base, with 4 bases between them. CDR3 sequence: CATSGQNTGELFF. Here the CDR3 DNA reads TGTGCCACCAGTGGGCAGAACACCGGGGAGCTGTTTTTT.

The CDR3 DNA follows: TGTGCCAGCAGCTCAAACAGGGGAATGGGGACTGAAGCTTTCTTT. Amino acid sequence: CASSSNRGMGTEAFF. The chain carries TRBV5-4 and TRBJ1-1; TRBD1 matches 7 bases. Germline V gene data show CDR1 as SGHNT and CDR2 as YYREEE (reference sequence). Unmatched junction bases numbered 10, after V lost 3 bases and J lost 5 bases. The CDR3 consists of 15 residues.

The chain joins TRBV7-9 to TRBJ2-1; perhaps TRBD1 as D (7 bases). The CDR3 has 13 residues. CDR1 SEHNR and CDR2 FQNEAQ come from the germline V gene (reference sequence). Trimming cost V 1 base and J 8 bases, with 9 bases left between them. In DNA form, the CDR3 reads TGTGCCAGCAGCTTAGGCAGGGGGGATGAGCAGTTCTTC. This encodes CASSLGRGDEQFF.

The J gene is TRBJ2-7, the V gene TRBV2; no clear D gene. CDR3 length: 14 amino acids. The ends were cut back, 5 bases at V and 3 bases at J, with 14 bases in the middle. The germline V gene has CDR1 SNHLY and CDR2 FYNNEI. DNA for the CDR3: TGTGCCAGCAGTCCGCACAGCCAGCTCTACGAGCAGTACTTC. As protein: CASSPHSQLYEQYF.

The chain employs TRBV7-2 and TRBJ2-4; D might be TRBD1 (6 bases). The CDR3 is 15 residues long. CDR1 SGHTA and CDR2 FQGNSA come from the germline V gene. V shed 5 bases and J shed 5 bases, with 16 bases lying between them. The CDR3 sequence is CASSRSGAGENIQYF. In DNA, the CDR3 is TGTGCCAGCAGCCGGTCAGGGGCCGGGGAAAACATTCAGTACTTC.

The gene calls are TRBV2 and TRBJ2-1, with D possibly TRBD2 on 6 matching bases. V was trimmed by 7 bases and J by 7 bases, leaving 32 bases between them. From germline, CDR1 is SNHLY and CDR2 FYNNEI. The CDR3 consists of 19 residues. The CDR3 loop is CASINPPSGRGPLLNEQFF. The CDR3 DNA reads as TGTGCCAGCATCAACCCCCCCAGTGGGCGGGGCCCTCTCTTAAATGAGCAGTTCTTC.

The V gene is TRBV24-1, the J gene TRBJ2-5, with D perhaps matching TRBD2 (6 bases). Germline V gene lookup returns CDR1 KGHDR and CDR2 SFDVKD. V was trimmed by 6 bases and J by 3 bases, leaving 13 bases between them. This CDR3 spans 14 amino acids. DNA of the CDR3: TGTGCCACCAGTCCTGGCGGGATGAAAGAGACCCAGTACTTC. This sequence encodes CATSPGGMKETQYF.

The DNA of the CDR3 is TGTGCCAGCAGCCAGGGGAATGAGCAGTTCTTC. As protein: CASSQGNEQFF. The chain couples TRBV5-4 to TRBJ2-1, with a possible D match to TRBD1 (6 bases). V was shortened by 4 bases and J by 7 bases, with 6 bases between the two germline ends. Germline V lookup: CDR1 SGHNT, CDR2 YYREEE (reference sequence). The CDR3 consists of 11 residues.

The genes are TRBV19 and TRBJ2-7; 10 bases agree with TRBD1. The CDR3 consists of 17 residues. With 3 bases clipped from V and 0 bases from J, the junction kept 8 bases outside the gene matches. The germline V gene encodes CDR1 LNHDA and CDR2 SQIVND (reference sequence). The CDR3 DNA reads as TGTGCCAGTAGTATTGCGGGACAGGGGACGAGCTCCTACGAGCAGTACTTC. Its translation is CASSIAGQGTSSYEQYF.

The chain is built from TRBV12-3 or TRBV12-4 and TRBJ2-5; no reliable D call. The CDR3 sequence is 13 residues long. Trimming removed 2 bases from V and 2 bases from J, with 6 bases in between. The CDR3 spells CASSLWLQETQYF. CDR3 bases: TGTGCCAGCAGTTTATGGCTACAAGAGACCCAGTACTTC.

The CDR3 sequence: CAISGASGNTIYF. The CDR3, as DNA: TGTGCCATCAGTGGAGCCTCTGGAAACACCATATATTTT. The chain combines TRBV10-3 with TRBJ1-3, with D hard to call. Germline CDR1 ENHRY, CDR2 SYGVKD. This CDR3 has 13 amino acids. Trimming left V 4 bases short and J 0 bases short, with 4 bases between.

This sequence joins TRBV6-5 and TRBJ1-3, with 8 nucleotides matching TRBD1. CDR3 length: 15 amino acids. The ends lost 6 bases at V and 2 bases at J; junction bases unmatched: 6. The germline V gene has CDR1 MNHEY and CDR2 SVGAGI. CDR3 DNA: TGTGCCAGCAGCCCCGTGACAGGGGCTGGAAACACCATATATTTT. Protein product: CASSPVTGAGNTIYF.